This T cell receptor (beta chain) was obtained from a study of T-cell memory formation after mild COVID-19. At the level of the study: Among the donors, TCR clusters were largely specific to each donor. General study findings and limits: Several responding clones turned up in pre-infection memory, indicating that cross-reactive memory may have taken part. For contracting clones, CD4+ ones sat mainly in CM and EM, CD8+ in EMRA.

J gave up 5 bases and V 3 bases, and 6 bases lay outside the gene matches. The CDR3 length is 15 residues. In germline, CDR1 is KGHDR, CDR2 SFDVKD. 5'RACE, which relied on constant-segment primers, yielded TCR alpha and TCR beta cDNA libraries carrying sample barcodes and UMIs. One entry per CDR3 protein results from TCRdb running MiXCR on the 5' RACE reads. The sample shows 190,000 or so distinct CDR3 sequences, around a fifth of them seen only once. Notes on this clonotype: The antigen is undetermined.

V is TRBV24-1 and J is TRBJ1-1; 9 nucleotides align to TRBD1. The TCR originated in an adult woman who had mild COVID-19 (a few samples of this study predate the infection). Cell type and time point are not known. What was sequenced was PBMCs or a T cell subset sorted from them (not recorded which). In DNA form, the CDR3 reads TGTGCCACCAGTGATCCACGGACAGGGGATACTGAAGCTTTCTTT. Its protein is CATSDPRTGDTEAFF.